The TCR beta chain described here comes from a study of shared clonotypes between healthy human individuals. General study results and limits: About 5% of naive CD4 clonotypes were common to several donors.

Germline V lookup: CDR1 SQVTM, CDR2 ANQGSEA. The CDR3 has 11 amino acids. Trimming cost V 4 bases and J 2 bases, with 5 bases left between them. This clone appeared a few times. Its cognate antigen is unknown. The same CDR3 also results from other DNA sequences found in this sample. The genomic DNA of each subset was split evenly across several immunoSEQ plates. Repertoires were generated with immunoSEQ multiplex PCR, while TCRdb's copy carries only in-frame clones and drops some. The sample has some 2.4 million clones, 93% seen once; the top ten hold about 0.34%. CD4+ cells yielded CD45RA+ naive and CD45RA-negative memory subsets.

What was sequenced was naive CD4+ T cells from PBMCs. The subset was: CD45RA+ positively selected. The rearrangement joins TRBV29-1 to TRBJ2-5; D not resolved. This sequence was found in a man between 18 and 35 years old in good health. Some clones in this sample may be carry-over from other donors' samples. CDR3 DNA: TGCAGCGTTGGGGGTCAAGAGACCCAGTACTTC. Residues: CSVGGQETQYF. The complete variable domain, with remaining parts taken from reference TRBV29-1 and TRBJ2-5, reads SAVISQKPSRDICQRGTSLTIQCQVDSQVTMMFWYRQQPGQSLTLIATANQGSEATYESGFVIDKFPISRPNLTFSTLTVSNMSPEDSSIYLCSVGGQETQYFGPGTRLLVL.